The 14 T cell receptor beta chains reported below all come from one sample, sequenced in a study of cytomegalovirus exposure and HLA in healthy donors. Primers included in the PCR were 60 Vbeta and 13 Jbeta primers. Assay used: immunoSEQ multiplex PCR; TCRdb lists only in-frame clones, some missing. The sample holds 70,000 to 85,000 clones, more than 50% seen once. The material sequenced was PBMCs. These receptors were collected from a male donor in good health and CMV-seropositive.

This rearrangement joins TRBV21-1 to TRBJ1-1. TRBV21-1 is assigned pseudogene status. The CDR3 sequence is 12 residues long. For the CDR3, the DNA is TGTGCCAGCACTAAAGAGAACACTGAAGCTTTCTTT. Residues: CASTKENTEAFF.

This chain links TRBV28 with TRBJ1-3; 8 nucleotides agree with TRBD1. The V gene end was trimmed by 6 bases and the J gene end by 4 bases; junction bases not matched to a gene: 5. The germline CDR1 and CDR2 sequences are MDHEN and SYDVKM. The CDR3 covers 14 residues. In DNA, the CDR3 is TGTGCCAGCAGGCAAGGACAGGGAGGAAACACCATATATTTT. Residues: CASRQGQGGNTIYF.

This sequence joins TRBV5-1 and TRBJ1-2; 9 bases match TRBD1. The CDR3 has 16 residues. Trimming removed 5 bases from V and 7 bases from J; junction bases left unmatched: 15. The germline CDR1 and CDR2 sequences are SGHRS and YFSETQ. CDR3 nucleotides: TGCGCCAGCAGGCCGGGACAGGGCAGGGGGGTCTCTGGCTACACCTTC. Its translation is CASRPGQGRGVSGYTF.

This clone occurred a few times. The chain carries TRBV7-8 and TRBJ2-3, with 8 bases matching TRBD2. CDR1 and CDR2 (germline): SGHVS, FQNEAQ. V shed 1 base, J shed 14 bases, and the junction held 8 bases outside the gene matches. This CDR3 has 13 amino acids. The CDR3: CASSLGSRAGGYF. In DNA, the CDR3 is TGTGCCAGCAGCTTAGGGTCGAGGGCGGGGGGGTATTTT.

The rearrangement joins TRBV27 to TRBJ2-7; TRBD2 aligns across 9 bases. V gave up 2 bases and J gave up 9 bases; unmatched junction bases: 14. CDR3 length: 16 residues. Germline values: CDR1 MNHEY, CDR2 SMNVEV (reference sequence). The CDR3 region has the DNA TGTGCCAGCAGTTTACCCGGGACTAGCCCACCTTGCGGGCAGTACTTC. Amino acid sequence: CASSLPGTSPPCGQYF.

The chain employs TRBV27 and TRBJ2-1; D remains ambiguous. CDR3 length: 12 residues. V lost 3 bases, J lost 5 bases, and 5 bases lay in between. CDR1 and CDR2 (germline): MNHEY, SMNVEV (reference sequence). The DNA of the CDR3 is TGTGCCAGCAGTTTGGCTCACAATGAGCAGTTCTTC. This codes for CASSLAHNEQFF.

This chain connects TRBV27 to TRBJ2-6; TRBD1 agrees at 7 bases. Germline loops: CDR1 MNHEY, CDR2 SMNVEV (reference sequence). J lost 2 bases, V lost 4 bases, and 2 bases had no gene match. This CDR3 is built from 15 residues. CDR3 region: CASSSTGAGANVLTF. The CDR3 region has the DNA TGTGCCAGCAGTTCTACAGGGGCTGGGGCCAACGTCCTGACTTTC.

The chain couples TRBV7-6 to TRBJ2-1; 8 nucleotides agree with TRBD2. The CDR3 is made up of 15 amino acids. Per the germline V gene, CDR1 is SGHVS and CDR2 is FNYEAQ. The V and J ends lost 5 bases and 4 bases, in that order; junction bases with no gene match: 7. The CDR3 sequence is CASSAGGTSYNEQFF. The CDR3 coding sequence is TGTGCCAGCAGCGCAGGTGGGACTAGTTACAATGAGCAGTTCTTC.

V is TRBV7-9 and J is TRBJ2-7, with D perhaps matching TRBD1 (5 bases). In germline, CDR1 is SEHNR, CDR2 FQNEAQ (reference sequence). This CDR3 has 14 residues. Trimming shortened V by 5 bases and J by 5 bases, and 16 bases separated the two germline ends. The CDR3 sequence is CASSHPSRANEQYF. The CDR3 bases are TGTGCCAGCAGCCACCCGAGCAGGGCTAACGAGCAGTACTTC.

This clone has just a few counts. This sequence joins TRBV9 and TRBJ1-5, with a possible D match to TRBD1 (5 bases). This CDR3 is 18 amino acids long. The germline gives CDR1 SGDLS, CDR2 YYNGEE. Deletions cut 0 bases from V and 5 bases from J, with 21 bases between. CDR3 loop: CASSVDDFGGGADQPQHF. In nucleotides, the CDR3 is TGTGCCAGCAGCGTAGATGACTTCGGGGGAGGAGCAGATCAGCCCCAGCATTTT.

As DNA, the CDR3 is TGTGCCTGGAGTGTAACTGATACGCAGTATTTT. This encodes CAWSVTDTQYF. The chain employs TRBV30 and TRBJ2-3, with D unclear. Germline V gives CDR1 GTSNPN, CDR2 SVGIG (reference sequence). This CDR3 spans 11 amino acids. Trimming left V 0 bases short and J 6 bases short, with 4 bases between.

The CDR3 reads CSVAGGASLQETQYF. The CDR3 region has the DNA TGCAGCGTTGCAGGGGGCGCGTCCCTCCAAGAGACCCAGTACTTC. This rearrangement joins TRBV29-1 to TRBJ2-5, with 8 positions matching TRBD1. Germline assignment: CDR1 SQVTM and CDR2 ANQGSEA. This CDR3 spans 15 amino acids. J was trimmed by 1 base and V by 4 bases; bases with no gene match: 8.

The table lists this clone with a count of one. J is TRBJ2-7 and V is TRBV7-8; D possibly corresponds to TRBD1 (6 bases). This CDR3 contains 17 residues. V was clipped by 2 bases and J by 9 bases, with 26 bases between them. Germline V CDR1 and CDR2: SGHVS, FQNEAQ. The CDR3: CASSLLDPRTVPKRQYF. The DNA for the CDR3 is TGTGCCAGCAGCTTACTAGATCCCAGGACAGTTCCTAAAAGGCAGTACTTC.

The chain has TRBV29-1 and TRBJ1-2; D call uncertain. The CDR3 consists of 10 residues. V lost 3 bases and J 6 bases, leaving 5 bases between the germline ends. Germline V gene data show CDR1 as SQVTM and CDR2 as ANQGSEA. The CDR3 here is CSVDGDGYTF. Written as DNA, the CDR3 is TGCAGCGTTGACGGGGATGGCTACACCTTC.